One and the same sample provided the 9 T cell receptor beta chains below, sequenced in a study of cytomegalovirus exposure and HLA in healthy donors. Vbeta (60) and Jbeta (13) primers were used in the PCR. Here immunoSEQ multiplex PCR was the method, and the copy in TCRdb shows in-frame clones only, minus some. The table includes about 190,000 clones, under 85% detected once. Sequencing was done on a sample of PBMCs. Receptors originate from a woman in her late teens or twenties in good health and CMV-seronegative.

This rearrangement joins TRBV6-5 to TRBJ1-1; TRBD1 is a possible D gene (5 bases). This CDR3 has 14 residues. CDR1 and CDR2 from the germline V gene are MNHEY and SVGAGI. V was shortened by 1 base and J by 1 base, with 7 bases between the two germline ends. The CDR3 sequence: CASSYLGQNTEAFF. The CDR3 bases are TGTGCCAGCAGTTACTTAGGACAGAACACTGAAGCTTTCTTT.

The CDR3 region has the DNA TGTGCCAGCAGTTTTATTGGGGCAGGAACCCGACAGAGCGAGCAGTACTTC. Translation gives CASSFIGAGTRQSEQYF. J is TRBJ2-7 and V is TRBV27, with D possibly matching TRBD1 (5 bases). Germline V gives CDR1 MNHEY, CDR2 SMNVEV (reference sequence). The CDR3 has 17 amino acids. V was trimmed by 3 bases and J by 6 bases, leaving 24 bases between them.

This chain links TRBV29-1 with TRBJ2-7, with 8 positions matching TRBD1. V was pared by 7 bases and J by 5 bases, with 4 bases of the junction left unmatched. Germline CDR1 SQVTM, CDR2 ANQGSEA. The CDR3 sequence is 11 residues long. CDR3 region: CSGSTGDEQYF. CDR3 coding DNA: TGCAGCGGGTCGACAGGGGACGAGCAGTACTTC.

The gene calls are TRBV23-1 and TRBJ1-4, with 8 bases that match TRBD1. TRBV23-1 is reported as an ORF; its role is uncertain. The V gene end was trimmed by 2 bases and the J gene end by 7 bases; junction bases not matched to a gene: 3. The CDR3 sequence is 14 residues long. CDR3 DNA sequence: TGCGCCAGCAGTCAAAACAGGGGGGGTGAAAAACTGTTTTTT. Amino acid sequence: CASSQNRGGEKLFF.

V and J are TRBV9 and TRBJ2-3; possibly TRBD1 for D (6 bases). Germline lookup yields CDR1 SGDLS and CDR2 YYNGEE. Trimming cost V 0 bases and J 6 bases, with 26 bases left between them. The CDR3 sequence is 19 residues long. The CDR3 loop reads CASSVAAQNRVALGDTQYF. The DNA for the CDR3 is TGTGCCAGCAGCGTAGCGGCCCAAAACAGGGTGGCCTTGGGGGATACGCAGTATTTT. The full variable domain, with the rest looked up from reference TRBV9 and TRBJ2-3, is DSGVTQTPKHLITATGQRVTLRCSPRSGDLSVYWYQQSLDQGLQFLIQYYNGEERAKGNILERFSAQQFPDLHSELNLSSLELGDSALYFCASSVAAQNRVALGDTQYFGPGTRLTVL.

The chain uses TRBV4-2 and TRBJ2-3; 7 nucleotides align to TRBD1. Trimming removed 0 bases from V and 4 bases from J; junction bases left unmatched: 13. Germline CDR1 is LGHNA and CDR2 is YNFKEQ. This CDR3 region has 18 residues. CDR3 amino acids: CASSQDLRGPAPADTQYF. Here the CDR3 DNA reads TGTGCCAGCAGCCAAGATTTGAGGGGGCCAGCTCCAGCAGATACGCAGTATTTT.

This clone was counted once. This rearrangement joins TRBV5-1 to TRBJ1-1, with D unresolved. This CDR3 is built from 16 residues. V lost 4 bases and J lost 2, with 18 bases in between. CDR1 and CDR2 (germline): SGHRS, YFSETQ. The CDR3 DNA reads TGCGCCAGCAGCAGTGCGGCGGGAGGAGGTAACACTGAAGCTTTCTTT. This encodes CASSSAAGGGNTEAFF.

The chain couples TRBV7-3 to TRBJ2-5, with a possible D match to TRBD1 (6 bases). This CDR3 is 15 amino acids long. Germline loops: CDR1 SGHTA, CDR2 FQGTGA. V was shortened by 1 base and J by 5 bases, with 14 bases between the two germline ends. The CDR3 spells CASSLMGQMGETQYF. CDR3 DNA sequence: TGTGCCAGCAGCTTAATGGGACAAATGGGGGAGACCCAGTACTTC.

The chain has TRBV6-5 and TRBJ1-5; tentative D call: TRBD1 (5 bases). V lost 4 bases to trimming and J lost 6 bases, with 10 bases between them. The germline gives CDR1 MNHEY, CDR2 SVGAGI. The CDR3 covers 13 residues. The CDR3: CASSSDTTQPQHF. For the CDR3, the DNA is TGTGCCAGCAGTTCGGACACCACTCAGCCCCAGCATTTT.